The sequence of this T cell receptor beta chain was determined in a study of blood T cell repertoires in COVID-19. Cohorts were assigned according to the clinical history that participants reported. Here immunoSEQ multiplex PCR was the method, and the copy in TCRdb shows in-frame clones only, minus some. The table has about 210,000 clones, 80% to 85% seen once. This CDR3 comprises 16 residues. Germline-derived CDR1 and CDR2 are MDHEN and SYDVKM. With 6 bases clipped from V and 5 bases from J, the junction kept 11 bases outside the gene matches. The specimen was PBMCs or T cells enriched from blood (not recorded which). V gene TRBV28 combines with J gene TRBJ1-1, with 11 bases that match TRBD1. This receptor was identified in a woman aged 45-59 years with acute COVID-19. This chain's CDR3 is CASRPVRGQGETEAFF. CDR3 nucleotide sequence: TGTGCCAGCAGACCAGTCAGGGGACAGGGGGAAACTGAAGCTTTCTTT.